The rows below give T cell receptor beta chains drawn from one sample of a study of OX40 agonist ivuxolimab in advanced cancers. Produced via immunoSEQ multiplex PCR; TCRdb's table is partial and in-frame only. The sample has about 17,000 clones; 87% are singletons. The source material was CD4+ or CD8+ T cells sorted from blood, sampled in a trial of the OX40 agonist ivuxolimab. The origin of the receptors is an adult with an advanced solid tumor such as melanoma, head and neck, liver or kidney cancer. The conserved cysteine and the conserved F or W are not part of the CDR3 here. A D gene is named only where the DNA matches it firmly. Clone size is stated in some rows and not others, as once, few, many or a class when expanded.

clone_size: NA; j_call: TRBJ2-1; v_call: TRBV7-6; d_call: TRBD1; cdr3_aa: ASSLVYRGNEQF
clone_size: few; j_call: TRBJ2-1; v_call: TRBV7-3; d_call: NA; cdr3_aa: ASSPAANEQF
clone_size: NA; j_call: TRBJ1-6; v_call: TRBV5-4; d_call: NA; cdr3_aa: ASSLPDYDSPLH
clone_size: once; j_call: TRBJ1-2; v_call: TRBV7-9; d_call: NA; cdr3_aa: ASSLVGSESLYGYT
clone_size: NA; j_call: TRBJ1-6; v_call: TRBV28; d_call: NA; cdr3_aa: ASSSLLRSGLHSPLH
clone_size: NA; j_call: TRBJ1-3; v_call: TRBV4-2; d_call: NA; cdr3_aa: ASSLGGNTIY
clone_size: NA; j_call: TRBJ2-3; v_call: TRBV15; d_call: NA; cdr3_aa: ATYRPGDHTQY
clone_size: NA; j_call: TRBJ2-7; v_call: TRBV9; d_call: NA; cdr3_aa: ASSVEQGMWYEQY
clone_size: NA; j_call: TRBJ2-2; v_call: TRBV4-1; d_call: TRBD2; cdr3_aa: ASSQEDSGGAPGELF
clone_size: NA; j_call: TRBJ1-5; v_call: TRBV2; d_call: TRBD1; cdr3_aa: ASSGPGGQLSNQPQH
clone_size: NA; j_call: TRBJ1-1; v_call: TRBV5-4; d_call: NA; cdr3_aa: ASSFSRGSGTEAF
clone_size: NA; j_call: TRBJ1-6; v_call: TRBV6-5; d_call: NA; cdr3_aa: ASSYSNKHYNSPLH
clone_size: NA; j_call: TRBJ2-3; v_call: TRBV10-1; d_call: NA; cdr3_aa: ASSGESLTDTQY
clone_size: NA; j_call: TRBJ1-1; v_call: TRBV5-6; d_call: TRBD1; cdr3_aa: ASSFGQGDTEAF
clone_size: NA; j_call: TRBJ1-6; v_call: TRBV28; d_call: NA; cdr3_aa: ASRPQGTEYSPLH
clone_size: NA; j_call: TRBJ2-7; v_call: TRBV14; d_call: NA; cdr3_aa: ASSHDYEQY
clone_size: NA; j_call: TRBJ2-1; v_call: TRBV7-8; d_call: NA; cdr3_aa: ASSRPLGSSYNEQF
clone_size: NA; j_call: TRBJ2-3; v_call: TRBV5-6; d_call: TRBD2; cdr3_aa: ASSSSSGEITDTQY
clone_size: NA; j_call: TRBJ1-6; v_call: TRBV4-1; d_call: NA; cdr3_aa: ASSQGPASYSPLH
clone_size: NA; j_call: TRBJ1-5; v_call: TRBV7-8; d_call: NA; cdr3_aa: ASSLGAAPSSNQPQH
clone_size: NA; j_call: TRBJ2-7; v_call: TRBV19; d_call: TRBD2; cdr3_aa: ASSLAIYNEQY
clone_size: NA; j_call: TRBJ1-5; v_call: TRBV27; d_call: NA; cdr3_aa: ASSLSTVMGRANQPQH
clone_size: NA; j_call: TRBJ2-7; v_call: TRBV30; d_call: TRBD1; cdr3_aa: AFDRGRIDEQY
clone_size: NA; j_call: TRBJ2-3; v_call: TRBV9; d_call: NA; cdr3_aa: ASSVGGGDTQY
clone_size: NA; j_call: TRBJ2-7; v_call: TRBV5-1; d_call: NA; cdr3_aa: ASSLLPGAAYEQY
clone_size: NA; j_call: TRBJ2-1; v_call: TRBV7-3; d_call: TRBD1; cdr3_aa: ASSRDSFIYNEQF
clone_size: once; j_call: TRBJ2-3; v_call: TRBV7-9; d_call: NA; cdr3_aa: ASVFPLRGDTQY
clone_size: NA; j_call: TRBJ2-5; v_call: TRBV4-1; d_call: NA; cdr3_aa: ASSPQEEQETQY
clone_size: NA; j_call: TRBJ1-2; v_call: TRBV2; d_call: NA; cdr3_aa: ASSEFTNTGLHVGYT
clone_size: NA; j_call: TRBJ2-5; v_call: TRBV11-2; d_call: NA; cdr3_aa: ASSSPPWEREETQY
clone_size: NA; j_call: TRBJ2-5; v_call: TRBV6-1; d_call: TRBD1; cdr3_aa: ASSDLTGETQY
clone_size: NA; j_call: TRBJ2-4; v_call: TRBV6-1; d_call: NA; cdr3_aa: ASSDIDTKNIQY
clone_size: NA; j_call: TRBJ2-1; v_call: TRBV10-1; d_call: TRBD1; cdr3_aa: ASSAGGWEQF
clone_size: few; j_call: TRBJ2-7; v_call: TRBV5-4; d_call: TRBD1; cdr3_aa: ASSLGTGGNRDEQY
clone_size: NA; j_call: TRBJ1-1; v_call: TRBV9; d_call: NA; cdr3_aa: ASSGEATEAF
clone_size: medium-sized; j_call: TRBJ1-6; v_call: TRBV2; d_call: NA; cdr3_aa: ASSDAGSNSPLH
clone_size: NA; j_call: TRBJ2-3; v_call: TRBV9; d_call: TRBD2; cdr3_aa: ASTLFSGGPTDTQY
clone_size: NA; j_call: TRBJ2-2; v_call: TRBV4-2; d_call: NA; cdr3_aa: ASSQVGESTGELF
clone_size: NA; j_call: TRBJ2-2; v_call: TRBV15; d_call: TRBD2; cdr3_aa: ATSQPGLVPGELF
clone_size: NA; j_call: TRBJ1-5; v_call: TRBV7-6; d_call: TRBD1; cdr3_aa: ASSLRGPNQPQH
clone_size: NA; j_call: TRBJ1-2; v_call: TRBV5-6; d_call: NA; cdr3_aa: ASSLGPNYGYT
clone_size: NA; j_call: TRBJ1-1; v_call: TRBV5-1; d_call: NA; cdr3_aa: ASSPESGGNTEAF
clone_size: NA; j_call: TRBJ1-4; v_call: TRBV5-6; d_call: TRBD1; cdr3_aa: ASSFGQGDEKLF
clone_size: NA; j_call: TRBJ2-1; v_call: TRBV2; d_call: NA; cdr3_aa: ASSDAGFKF
clone_size: NA; j_call: TRBJ1-4; v_call: TRBV2; d_call: TRBD1; cdr3_aa: ASSEPRDRVSNEKLF
clone_size: NA; j_call: TRBJ2-2; v_call: TRBV9; d_call: NA; cdr3_aa: ASSEDDRGFTGELF
clone_size: NA; j_call: TRBJ2-3; v_call: TRBV7-6; d_call: NA; cdr3_aa: ASSRPTSTDTQY
clone_size: NA; j_call: TRBJ2-7; v_call: TRBV27; d_call: NA; cdr3_aa: ASTYYLGAYKQY
clone_size: NA; j_call: TRBJ2-3; v_call: TRBV10-1; d_call: NA; cdr3_aa: ASSTPFEGTDTQY
clone_size: NA; j_call: TRBJ2-2; v_call: TRBV6-1; d_call: NA; cdr3_aa: ASNAGLETGELF
clone_size: NA; j_call: TRBJ1-4; v_call: TRBV6-5; d_call: TRBD1; cdr3_aa: ASRSRQGPEKLF
clone_size: NA; j_call: TRBJ2-5; v_call: TRBV5-1; d_call: NA; cdr3_aa: ASFGLSKVGETQY
clone_size: NA; j_call: TRBJ1-6; v_call: TRBV4-1; d_call: NA; cdr3_aa: ASSQVGTNSPLH
clone_size: NA; j_call: TRBJ1-2; v_call: TRBV2; d_call: NA; cdr3_aa: AIPPSDGYT
clone_size: NA; j_call: TRBJ2-3; v_call: TRBV9; d_call: TRBD2; cdr3_aa: ASSVTPVGASGGYLTDTQY